The T cell receptor (beta chain) described here comes from a study of STAT3 mutations in large granular lymphocyte leukemia. V was trimmed by 10 bases and J by 5 bases, leaving 24 bases between them. CDR1 and CDR2 (germline): ENHRY, SYGVKD. The CDR3 totals 15 residues. Findings and caveats of the study: Every T-cell large granular lymphocyte leukemia patient had at least one immunodominant TCR beta clonotype.

In regard to this clone: Its antigen is currently unknown.

TCRdb's copy holds only in-frame clones and misses some; the assay was immunoSEQ multiplex PCR. Among about 5,500 clones listed, about 94% were seen once. This TCR derives from a man aged 60-69 years with T-cell large granular lymphocyte leukemia. Some clones in this sample may be carry-over from other donors' samples. Sequenced input: peripheral blood mononuclear cells. J is TRBJ2-7 and V is TRBV10-3; D is uncertain. CDR3 DNA: TGTGCCAGCCGCCCCCTGAGTAGTAGGAAGCACGAGCAGTACTTC. Protein sequence: CASRPLSSRKHEQYF.